Sequencing of this TCR beta chain was carried out in a study of spatial heterogeneity in lung cancer. Each CDR3 protein gets one entry after TCRdb re-called the 5' RACE reads with MiXCR. The sample consists of 7,000 to 9,500 distinct CDR3 sequences, more than 6.5% of them appearing once. In its sample, this clonotype was seen many times. Its target is not known. Trimming stripped 3 bases from V and 4 bases from J, with 9 bases between. This CDR3 has 13 amino acids. Germline lookup yields CDR1 SEHNR and CDR2 FQNEAQ (reference sequence). Time point defined: sample taken at primary tumor resection. Tumor, nontumor lung or frozen PBMC supplied whole RNA that was sequenced unsorted. Notes on the study in general: Tumoral mutation counts were tracked by counts of expanded intratumoral alpha and beta TCRs.

The TCR comes from a male donor with early-stage non-small cell lung cancer. The sample here was lung tumor tissue, taken at surgery. The V and J genes are TRBV7-9 and TRBJ2-5; TRBD1 or TRBD2 may be the D gene (5 bases each). The CDR3 protein is CASSFRDGETQYF. The CDR3 nucleotides read TGTGCCAGCAGCTTCCGGGACGGAGAGACCCAGTACTTC.